The 26 T cell receptor beta chains listed next were all sequenced from one sample in a study of blood T cell repertoires in COVID-19. Assay: immunoSEQ multiplex PCR; the TCRdb copy retains only in-frame clones and omits some. The profile covers 99,000 or so clones, with around 84% appearing a single time and 10% to 15% taken by the ten largest. The source material was peripheral blood. The receptor set was obtained from a woman in her sixties in a cohort sampled during active or convalescent COVID-19.

In nucleotides, the CDR3 is TGTGCCAGCAGCTTGGGAGGGCTGGATGGCTACACCTTC. Its protein product is CASSLGGLDGYTF. The chain employs TRBV5-5 and TRBJ1-2; D unclear. The CDR3 is 13 amino acids. The V end was cut by 0 bases, the J end by 6 bases, with 9 bases between. Germline V lookup: CDR1 SGHKS, CDR2 YYEKEE (reference sequence). Full variable domain (rest looked up from reference TRBV5-5 and TRBJ1-2): DAGVTQSPTHLIKTRGQQVTLRCSPISGHKSVSWYQQVLGQGPQFIFQYYEKEERGRGNFPDRFSARQFPNYSSELNVNALLLGDSALYLCASSLGGLDGYTFGSGTRLTVV.

The chain carries TRBV10-3 and TRBJ1-1; 8 nucleotides match TRBD1. CDR1 and CDR2 from the germline V gene are ENHRY and SYGVKD. This CDR3 spans 16 amino acids. Germline trimming cut 0 bases from V and 5 bases from J; bases unmatched to any gene: 8. The CDR3 spells CAISESTGEEGTEAFF. CDR3 nucleotides: TGTGCCATCAGTGAGTCGACAGGGGAGGAGGGAACTGAAGCTTTCTTT.

The rearrangement links TRBV19 to TRBJ1-5; a weak D match, TRBD1 (6 bases). This CDR3 region has 13 residues. The germline V and J ends were trimmed by 4 bases and 3 bases, with 7 bases remaining between them. Per germline, CDR1 LNHDA and CDR2 SQIVND (reference sequence). DNA for the CDR3: TGTGCCAGTAGTAGGGACATCAATCAGCCCCAGCATTTT. It encodes CASSRDINQPQHF. Together with reference TRBV19 and TRBJ1-5, the CDR3 gives the full variable domain: DGGITQSPKYLFRKEGQNVTLSCEQNLNHDAMYWYRQDPGQGLRLIYYSQIVNDFQKGDIAEGYSVSREKKESFPLTVTSAQKNPTAFYLCASSRDINQPQHFGDGTRLSIL.

The table lists this clone with a few counts. The J gene is TRBJ1-3, the V gene TRBV28, with D possibly matching TRBD1 (5 bases). The ends were cut back, 3 bases at V and 9 bases at J, with 18 bases in the middle. Germline V gene data show CDR1 as MDHEN and CDR2 as SYDVKM. The CDR3 has 15 residues. CDR3 residues: CASSFSRASGGTIYF. The CDR3 coding sequence is TGTGCCAGCAGTTTCTCGAGGGCCTCGGGGGGCACCATATATTTT.

This chain links TRBV9 with TRBJ1-1, with unresolved D. Germline CDR1 and CDR2: SGDLS and YYNGEE. The CDR3 is 14 amino acids. V was clipped by 4 bases and J by 3 bases, with 13 bases between them. The CDR3 bases are TGTGCCAGCAGCTCACCGACACGTCACACTGAAGCTTTCTTT. This gives the protein CASSSPTRHTEAFF.

CDR3 loop: CASSSPRGRGYGYTF. The CDR3 DNA sequence: TGTGCCAGCAGCTCCCCAAGGGGGCGAGGCTATGGCTACACCTTC. The V gene is TRBV11-2, the J gene TRBJ1-2; 7 positions match TRBD1. Per germline, CDR1 SGHAT and CDR2 FQNNGV. With V trimmed by 4 bases and J by 4 bases, 9 bases remained unmatched. The CDR3 runs 15 residues.

The chain couples TRBV5-1 to TRBJ2-1; TRBD1 might be the D (6 bases). CDR1 SGHRS and CDR2 YFSETQ come from the germline V gene. The CDR3 extends over 14 amino acids. Trimming removed 0 bases at V and 4 bases at J, with 8 bases between. For the CDR3, the DNA is TGCGCCAGCAGCTTGGGACAGGAGTACAATGAGCAGTTCTTC. Translation gives CASSLGQEYNEQFF.

The sample holds a few counts of this clone. This chain uses TRBV27 with TRBJ1-1; 9 nucleotides line up with TRBD1. After removal of 5 bases from V and 6 bases from J, the junction contained 7 bases not matched to a gene. CDR1 is MNHEY, CDR2 SMNVEV, per germline (reference sequence). This CDR3 has 14 residues. Here the CDR3 reads CASSPRRTGAEAFF. CDR3 sequence (DNA): TGTGCCAGCAGTCCCCGGAGGACAGGGGCTGAAGCTTTCTTT.

The chain is built from TRBV11-1 and TRBJ2-3; no clear D gene. The CDR3 is 14 amino acids. The germline V gene has CDR1 SGHAT and CDR2 FQDESV (reference sequence). Deletions cut 2 bases from V and 7 bases from J, with 13 bases between. The CDR3 loop reads CASSLNPGENTQYF. Here the CDR3 DNA reads TGTGCCAGCAGCTTAAACCCAGGTGAAAATACGCAGTATTTT.

The chain joins TRBV19 to TRBJ1-4; a possible D gene is TRBD1 (5 bases). This CDR3 has 14 amino acids. Trimming stripped 3 bases from V and 1 base from J, with 6 bases between. CDR1 and CDR2 (germline): LNHDA, SQIVND (reference sequence). The CDR3 reads CASSMQGTNEKLFF. CDR3 bases: TGTGCCAGTAGTATGCAGGGAACTAATGAAAAACTGTTTTTT.

This clone was observed a handful of times. The chain couples TRBV5-1 to TRBJ2-5; a weak D match, TRBD1 (5 bases). Germline V gene data show CDR1 as SGHRS and CDR2 as YFSETQ. This CDR3 is built from 14 residues. Deletions cut 0 bases from V and 5 bases from J, with 11 bases between. CDR3 bases: TGCGCCAGCAGCTTGGGGCTCTCAGGGGAGACCCAGTACTTC. Its protein is CASSLGLSGETQYF.

The chain recombines TRBV19 with TRBJ2-7, with 8 bases fitting TRBD1. J gave up 3 bases and V 1 base, and 2 bases lay outside the gene matches. The CDR3 is 14 residues long. From germline, CDR1 is LNHDA and CDR2 SQIVND (reference sequence). The CDR3 coding sequence is TGTGCCAGTAGTATAGGGACAGGGAGCTACGAGCAGTACTTC. Protein: CASSIGTGSYEQYF.

The chain carries TRBV14 and TRBJ1-2; no definite D call. With 2 bases removed from V and 4 bases from J, the gap between germline ends came to 5 bases. The CDR3 has 12 amino acids. The germline CDR1 and CDR2 sequences are SGHDN and FVKESK. The CDR3 DNA reads TGTGCCAGCAGCCAATTCCTCTATGGCTACACCTTC. This gives the protein CASSQFLYGYTF.

The chain recombines TRBV11-2 with TRBJ1-1; D ambiguous. Germline CDR1 SGHAT, CDR2 FQNNGV. V was clipped by 1 base and J by 4 bases, with 13 bases between them. This CDR3 spans 15 amino acids. CDR3 loop: CASSLVPGRGTEAFF. CDR3 bases: TGTGCCAGCAGCTTAGTCCCGGGTCGGGGCACTGAAGCTTTCTTT.

V is TRBV6-2 or TRBV6-3 and J is TRBJ2-3; TRBD2 might be the D (6 bases). V lost 4 bases to trimming and J lost 5 bases, with 22 bases between them. The germline gives CDR1 MNHEY, CDR2 SVGEGT. This CDR3 contains 17 residues. The CDR3 nucleotides read TGTGCCAGCAGTTCCATACTCGGTTGGGGGGAGAAAGATACGCAGTATTTT. Protein: CASSSILGWGEKDTQYF.

The chain uses TRBV6-4 and TRBJ1-1, with D possibly matching TRBD1 (6 bases). V gave up 3 bases and J gave up 1 base, with 6 bases separating them. Looked up from germline, CDR1 is MRHNA and CDR2 is SNTAGT. CDR3 size: 13 residues. The CDR3 region is CASSETGNTEAFF. The DNA of the CDR3 is TGTGCCAGCAGTGAGACAGGGAACACTGAAGCTTTCTTT.

V usage is TRBV11-2 and J usage is TRBJ1-1; D is unresolved. With 5 bases removed from V and 4 bases from J, the gap between germline ends came to 14 bases. Per the germline V gene, CDR1 is SGHAT and CDR2 is FQNNGV. The CDR3 sequence is 14 residues long. CDR3 in amino acids: CASSTFSGITEAFF. The CDR3 DNA is TGTGCCAGCAGCACCTTCTCGGGTATCACTGAAGCTTTCTTT. The variable domain in full, with the rest retrieved from reference TRBV11-2 and TRBJ1-1, is EAGVAQSPRYKIIEKRQSVAFWCNPISGHATLYWYQQILGQGPKLLIQFQNNGVVDDSQLPKDRFSAERLKGVDSTLKIQPAKLEDSAVYLCASSTFSGITEAFFGQGTRLTVV.

Here the CDR3 DNA reads TGTGCCAGCTCACCACCAATCACAGGGAGCGGGGAGCTGTTTTTT. Translating gives CASSPPITGSGELFF. This chain links TRBV18 with TRBJ2-2; the D gene is possibly TRBD1 (6 bases). Trimming left V 0 bases short and J 7 bases short, with 12 bases between. This CDR3 contains 15 residues. Germline V gives CDR1 KGHSH, CDR2 LQKENI. The full variable domain, completed using reference TRBV18 and TRBJ2-2, is NAGVMQNPRHLVRRRGQEARLRCSPMKGHSHVYWYRQLPEEGLKFMVYLQKENIIDESGMPKERFSAEFPKEGPSILRIQQVVRGDSAAYFCASSPPITGSGELFFGEGSRLTVL.

CDR3 sequence: CASSEGTFYEQYF. CDR3 coding DNA: TGCGCCAGCAGTGAAGGGACTTTCTACGAGCAGTACTTC. The gene calls are TRBV10-1 and TRBJ2-7; a weak D match, TRBD2 (6 bases). Germline lookup yields CDR1 WNHNN and CDR2 SYGVQD (reference sequence). V lost 3 bases to trimming and J lost 3 bases, with 9 bases between them. This CDR3 is 13 amino acids long.

On this clone itself: This sample also contains other DNA sequences that code for the same CDR3. The CDR3 bases are TGTGCCAGCTCACCAGGCGGTCAAGAGACCCAGTACTTC. The encoded protein is CASSPGGQETQYF. The rearrangement uses TRBV18 and TRBJ2-5; D gene unclear. CDR1 and CDR2 from the germline V gene are KGHSH and LQKENI. The CDR3 covers 13 residues. V was clipped by 2 bases and J by 2 bases, with 6 bases between them.

With respect to this clone: Other DNA sequences in this specimen translate into the identical CDR3. This chain links TRBV4-1 with TRBJ2-7, with D unresolved. V was clipped by 1 base and J by 0 bases, with 4 bases between them. Germline CDR1 MGHRA, CDR2 YSYEKL. The CDR3 runs to 13 residues. In DNA, the CDR3 is TGCGCCAGCAGCCAAGGCAGCTCCTACGAGCAGTACTTC. It yields the protein CASSQGSSYEQYF.

The V and J genes are TRBV19 and TRBJ1-1; D might be TRBD1 (6 bases). CDR1 is LNHDA and CDR2 is SQIVND in the germline V gene (reference sequence). The length of the CDR3 is 14 residues. V lost 8 bases and J 1 base, leaving 14 bases between the germline ends. CDR3: CASLQLRGNTEAFF. DNA of the CDR3: TGTGCCAGTCTCCAACTCAGGGGGAACACTGAAGCTTTCTTT.

The chain uses TRBV1 and TRBJ1-4. TRBV1 is noted as a pseudogene. This CDR3 has 14 amino acids. The chain's CDR3 is CTSSQEGGFEKLFF. The CDR3 DNA reads TGCACCAGCAGCCAAGAGGGAGGGTTCGAAAAACTGTTTTTT.

Only a few counts were recorded for this clone. This chain links TRBV7-3 with TRBJ1-2, with D possibly being TRBD1 (5 bases). Germline CDR1 reads SGHTA; CDR2 reads FQGTGA. CDR3 size: 13 residues. V lost 4 bases and J lost 7, with 13 bases in between. The DNA for the CDR3 is TGTGCCAGCAGCTCCGACAGTCTGAGTGGCTACACCTTC. Its protein is CASSSDSLSGYTF.

This chain uses TRBV2 with TRBJ1-4; 7 positions match TRBD1. CDR3 length: 14 amino acids. V gave up 6 bases and J gave up 8 bases; unmatched junction bases: 9. CDR1 and CDR2 (germline): SNHLY, FYNNEI. CDR3 in amino acids: CASRLQGFGEKLFF. Written as DNA, the CDR3 is TGTGCCAGCAGGTTACAGGGGTTCGGAGAAAAACTGTTTTTT. Supplemented by reference TRBV2 and TRBJ1-4, the full variable domain reads EPEVTQTPSHQVTQMGQEVILRCVPISNHLYFYWYRQILGQKVEFLVSFYNNEISEKSEIFDDQFSVERPDGSNFTLKIRSTKLEDSAMYFCASRLQGFGEKLFFGSGTQLSVL.

The V and J genes are TRBV6-5 and TRBJ1-2, with D perhaps matching TRBD1 (6 bases). Trimming took off 11 bases at V and 4 bases at J, with 17 bases between the two ends. CDR1 is MNHEY and CDR2 is SVGAGI in the germline V gene. The CDR3 is made up of 13 amino acids. For the CDR3, the DNA is TGTGCCCCCGTAGGGGGGGGGCCCTATGGCTACACCTTC. Translating gives CAPVGGGPYGYTF.